This T cell receptor (beta chain) was observed in a study of blood T cell repertoires in COVID-19. Study summary: Sites in the United States, Italy and Spain provided acute and convalescent COVID-19 samples. T cells, B-cell-depleted T cells, or PBMCs provided the cDNA or gDNA that served as material.

Original analysis: Reference gene primers were amplified, and this amplification served to estimate nucleated cell counts. Here immunoSEQ multiplex PCR was the method, and the copy in TCRdb shows in-frame clones only, minus some. The V and J calls and the clone size are those of that table, but D and trimming were determined from the DNA. The sample lists about 240,000 clones, roughly 83% occurring once. V lost 5 bases and J lost 9, with 12 bases in between. The CDR3 has 13 amino acids. The germline CDR1 and CDR2 sequences are SGHDT and YYEEEE. The source is a man older than 75 with acute or convalescent COVID-19. Material for sequencing was peripheral blood. This sequence joins TRBV5-6 and TRBJ1-6; unclear D gene. Written as DNA, the CDR3 is TGTGCCAGCAGGGCGACGGGTTCTTCACCCCTCCACTTT. It translates to CASRATGSSPLHF.